This TCR beta chain was captured in a study of metastatic and nonmetastatic thyroid tumors. Turning to the study itself: Repertoire comparisons spanned blood and tumor or nodule tissue from malignant and benign thyroid patients. Points from the study as a whole: Benign nodules reportedly had significantly lower TCR beta diversity than malignant thyroid tumors in blood and tumor.

Among the patients, none had received any treatment before thyroid surgery. In the source study's methods: A papillary thyroid cancer distant-metastasis classifier was built from CDR3 differences across clinicopathological groups. TCRdb re-called the PCR reads with MiXCR. The V and J calls shown here were made by TCRdb, not taken from the authors' results. The repertoire has approximately 34,000 clones, about 17% of them found once; the top ten carry 3.4%. This clone has a count of ten or more. Its specificity is not known. The sequencing input was blood. The sequence was collected from a female donor with papillary thyroid cancer or a benign thyroid nodule (not recorded which). Some clones in this sample may be carry-over from other donors' samples.

In nucleotides, the CDR3 is TGTGCCAGCAGCTTATCTTCCGGGCCCCAGCATTTT. Its protein is CASSLSSGPQHF. The chain combines TRBV11-2 with TRBJ1-5; the D is unclear. CDR1 SGHAT and CDR2 FQNNGV come from the germline V gene. CDR3 length equals 12 residues. Deletions cut 2 bases from V and 9 bases from J, with 8 bases between.